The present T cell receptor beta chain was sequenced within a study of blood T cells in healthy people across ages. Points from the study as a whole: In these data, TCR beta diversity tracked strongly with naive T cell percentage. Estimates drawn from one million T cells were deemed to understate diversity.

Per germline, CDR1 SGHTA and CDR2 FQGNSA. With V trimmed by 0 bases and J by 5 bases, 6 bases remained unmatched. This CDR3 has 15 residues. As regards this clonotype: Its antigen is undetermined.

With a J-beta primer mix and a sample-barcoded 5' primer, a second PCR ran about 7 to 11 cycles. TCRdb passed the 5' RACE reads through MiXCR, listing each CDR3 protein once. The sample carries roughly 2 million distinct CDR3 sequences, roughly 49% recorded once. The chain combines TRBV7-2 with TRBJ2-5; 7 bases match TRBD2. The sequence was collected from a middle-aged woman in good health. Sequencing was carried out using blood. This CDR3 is CASSLARTRRETQYF. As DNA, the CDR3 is TGTGCCAGCAGCTTAGCCCGGACTAGACGGGAGACCCAGTACTTC.